The 16 T cell receptor beta chains presented below share a single source sample, sequenced in a study of OX40 agonist ivuxolimab in advanced cancers. Measured with immunoSEQ multiplex PCR; TCRdb has only the in-frame clones, and not every one. The sample has approximately 98,000 clones, 80% to 95% seen once. The specimen comprised CD4+ or CD8+ T cells sorted from blood, sampled in a trial of the OX40 agonist ivuxolimab. Receptor source: an adult with an advanced solid tumor such as melanoma, head and neck, liver or kidney cancer.

The chain links TRBV19 to TRBJ2-3, with TRBD2 identical over 10 bases. This CDR3 is built from 16 residues. The J segment lost 5 bases and the V segment lost 3 bases, leaving 8 bases of the junction unmatched. CDR1 is LNHDA and CDR2 is SQIVND in the germline V gene (reference sequence). CDR3: CASSMFLAGVEDTQYF. The CDR3 bases are TGTGCCAGTAGTATGTTTCTAGCGGGAGTGGAAGATACGCAGTATTTT.

The genes are TRBV5-1 and TRBJ2-3; perhaps TRBD1 as D (6 bases). This CDR3 contains 15 residues. Deletions cut 0 bases from V and 3 bases from J, with 11 bases between. CDR1 is SGHRS and CDR2 is YFSETQ in the germline V gene. DNA for the CDR3: TGCGCCAGCAGCTTGGTGGACAGATTTACAGATACGCAGTATTTT. Its translation: CASSLVDRFTDTQYF.

This clone was recorded only once. V gene TRBV7-9 combines with J gene TRBJ2-7, with D hard to call. The CDR3 loop spans 11 amino acids. Germline values: CDR1 SEHNR, CDR2 FQNEAQ (reference sequence). The ends were cut back, 1 base at V and 7 bases at J, with 5 bases in the middle. The DNA of the CDR3 is TGTGCCAGCAGCTTAGAGTTTGAGCAGTACTTC. This gives the protein CASSLEFEQYF.

The CDR3 is CASNTHTNEKLFF. In DNA form, the CDR3 reads TGTGCCAGTAATACACACACTAATGAAAAACTGTTTTTT. This chain joins TRBV19 and TRBJ1-4; no reliable D call. The CDR3 has 13 residues. With 7 bases removed from V and 2 bases from J, the gap between germline ends came to 8 bases. Germline V gene lookup returns CDR1 LNHDA and CDR2 SQIVND (reference sequence).

The chain has TRBV5-1 and TRBJ1-1, with D maybe TRBD1 (5 bases). This CDR3 contains 15 residues. The germline V and J ends were trimmed by 3 bases and 2 bases, with 14 bases remaining between them. Per the germline V gene, CDR1 is SGHRS and CDR2 is YFSETQ. Written as DNA, the CDR3 is TGCGCCAGCAGCTCGCGCGGGACGGCCAACACTGAAGCTTTCTTT. This codes for CASSSRGTANTEAFF. Together with reference TRBV5-1 and TRBJ1-1, the CDR3 gives the full variable domain: KAGVTQTPRYLIKTRGQQVTLSCSPISGHRSVSWYQQTPGQGLQFLFEYFSETQRNKGNFPGRFSGRQFSNSRSEMNVSTLELGDSALYLCASSSRGTANTEAFFGQGTRLTVV.

This clone appeared once. The CDR3 DNA is TGCGCCAGCAGCTCGACAGGTGGCACTGAAGCTTTCTTT. This codes for CASSSTGGTEAFF. This chain connects TRBV5-1 to TRBJ1-1; D possibly corresponds to TRBD1 (6 bases). Germline V lookup: CDR1 SGHRS, CDR2 YFSETQ. The CDR3 is 13 residues long. V lost 3 bases and J lost 4, with 10 bases in between.

This chain connects TRBV11-3 to TRBJ2-3; a possible D gene is TRBD1 (5 bases). Germline V lookup: CDR1 SGHNT, CDR2 YENEEA. V lost 6 bases to trimming and J lost 3 bases, with 10 bases between them. This CDR3 region has 13 residues. The CDR3 DNA is TGTGCCAGCAGAGAGGACACAACAGATACGCAGTATTTT. This codes for CASREDTTDTQYF.

The V gene is TRBV7-2, the J gene TRBJ2-2; D is possibly TRBD2 (6 bases). V lost 3 bases, J lost 0 bases, and 8 bases lay in between. Germline V gives CDR1 SGHTA, CDR2 FQGNSA. The CDR3 spans 15 residues. CDR3 sequence (DNA): TGTGCCAGCAGCTTGACGGGAGCGAACACCGGGGAGCTGTTTTTT. Translated, it gives CASSLTGANTGELFF.

This sequence joins TRBV6-6 and TRBJ2-2; 8 positions match TRBD1. There are 16 residues in the CDR3. V gave up 6 bases and J gave up 6 bases; unmatched junction bases: 12. Germline V gives CDR1 MNHNY, CDR2 SVGAGI (reference sequence). The CDR3 sequence is CASSRPRDRRAGELFF. CDR3 nucleotide sequence: TGTGCCAGCAGCCGACCCCGGGACAGGAGGGCCGGGGAGCTGTTTTTT.

The chain recombines TRBV5-1 with TRBJ2-2; 10 bases match TRBD2. Germline values: CDR1 SGHRS, CDR2 YFSETQ. The trim removed 0 bases at V and 2 bases at J, leaving 7 bases unmatched. The CDR3 sequence is 18 residues long. CDR3 region: CASSLAFWTSGNTGELFF. DNA for the CDR3: TGCGCCAGCAGCTTGGCCTTCTGGACTAGCGGAAACACCGGGGAGCTGTTTTTT.

This clone came up a few times. This chain links TRBV10-3 with TRBJ1-3; D may be TRBD1 (5 bases). The CDR3 covers 16 residues. Germline CDR1 and CDR2: ENHRY and SYGVKD. V was cut by 3 bases and J by 4 bases, with 16 bases left in between. The DNA of the CDR3 is TGTGCCATCAGTGAAACCCCTCAGGGTCCCGGAAACACCATATATTTT. This gives the protein CAISETPQGPGNTIYF.

This sequence joins TRBV14 and TRBJ2-3; D is undetermined. Looked up from germline, CDR1 is SGHDN and CDR2 is FVKESK. CDR3 length equals 12 residues. Trimming removed 4 bases from V and 4 bases from J, with 6 bases in between. This CDR3 reads CASSPQPDTQYF. The CDR3 DNA reads TGTGCCAGCAGCCCCCAGCCAGATACGCAGTATTTT. Complete variable domain (other parts from reference TRBV14 and TRBJ2-3): EAGVTQFPSHSVIEKGQTVTLRCDPISGHDNLYWYRRVMGKEIKFLLHFVKESKQDESGMPNNRFLAERTGGTYSTLKVQPAELEDSGVYFCASSPQPDTQYFGPGTRLTVL.

This clone was counted once. The chain carries TRBV9 and TRBJ1-1; D call uncertain. V was clipped by 0 bases and J by 1 base, with 4 bases between them. This CDR3 is built from 13 residues. The V gene's germline CDR1 is SGDLS and CDR2 YYNGEE. The chain's CDR3 is CASSVGKNTEAFF. CDR3 coding DNA: TGTGCCAGCAGCGTAGGTAAGAACACTGAAGCTTTCTTT.

This chain links TRBV6-5 with TRBJ2-1; 7 nucleotides line up with TRBD2. The CDR3 runs to 15 residues. V was clipped by 2 bases and J by 0 bases; unmatched bases: 1. Germline V gives CDR1 MNHEY, CDR2 SVGAGI. DNA for the CDR3: TGTGCCAGCAGTTACAGCGGGGTCTCCTACAATGAGCAGTTCTTC. Amino acid sequence: CASSYSGVSYNEQFF.

This clone was picked up a small number of times. The CDR3 nucleotides read TGTGCCAGTAGTTATGCAGGGGGCACTGAAGCTTTCTTT. Translated, it gives CASSYAGGTEAFF. The chain joins TRBV19 to TRBJ1-1; 7 bases align to TRBD1. Germline CDR1 LNHDA, CDR2 SQIVND (reference sequence). V dropped 5 bases and J dropped 4; count of bases not matched to a gene: 4. The CDR3 covers 13 residues.

The chain uses TRBV5-5 and TRBJ1-5, with 9 bases aligning to TRBD1. J gave up 4 bases and V 7 bases, and 6 bases lay outside the gene matches. Germline CDR1 SGHKS, CDR2 YYEKEE (reference sequence). The CDR3 contains 14 residues. The CDR3 protein is CASARDRVNQPQHF. The CDR3, as DNA: TGTGCCAGCGCCCGGGACAGGGTAAATCAGCCCCAGCATTTT.